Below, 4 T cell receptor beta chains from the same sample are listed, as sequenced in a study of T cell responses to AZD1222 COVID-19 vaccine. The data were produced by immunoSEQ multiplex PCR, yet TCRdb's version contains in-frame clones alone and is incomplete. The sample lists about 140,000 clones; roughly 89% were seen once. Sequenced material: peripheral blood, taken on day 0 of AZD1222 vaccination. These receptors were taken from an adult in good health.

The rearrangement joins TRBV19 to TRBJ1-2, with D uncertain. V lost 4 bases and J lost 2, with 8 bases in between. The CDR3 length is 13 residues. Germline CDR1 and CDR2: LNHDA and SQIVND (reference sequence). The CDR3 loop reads CASSTEINYGYTF. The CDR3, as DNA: TGTGCCAGTAGTACGGAAATCAACTATGGCTACACCTTC.

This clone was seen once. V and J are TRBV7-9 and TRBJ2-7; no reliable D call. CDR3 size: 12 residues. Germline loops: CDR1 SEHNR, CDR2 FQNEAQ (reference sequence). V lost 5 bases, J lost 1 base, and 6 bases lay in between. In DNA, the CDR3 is TGTGCCAGCAGCCCCACTTCCTACGAGCAGTACTTC. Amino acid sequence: CASSPTSYEQYF.

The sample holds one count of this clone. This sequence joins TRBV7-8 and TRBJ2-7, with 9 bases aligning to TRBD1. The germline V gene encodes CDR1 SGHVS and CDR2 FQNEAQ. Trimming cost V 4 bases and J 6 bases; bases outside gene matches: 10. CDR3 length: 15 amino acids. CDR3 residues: CASSSTGTGYGEQYF. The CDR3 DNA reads TGTGCCAGCAGCTCAACCGGGACAGGGTACGGCGAGCAGTACTTC.

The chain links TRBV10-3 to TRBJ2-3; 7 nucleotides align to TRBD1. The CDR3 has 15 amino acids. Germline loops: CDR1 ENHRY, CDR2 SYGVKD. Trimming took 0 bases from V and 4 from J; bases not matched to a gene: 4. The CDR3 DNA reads TGTGCCATCAGTGAGTCTCGGACAGGTGCAGATACGCAGTATTTT. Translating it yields CAISESRTGADTQYF.